This paragraph reports one TCR beta chain. At one boundary the junction diverges from the germline segment, which might be a read error. This specimen belongs to a study of cytomegalovirus exposure and HLA in healthy donors. CDR1 is SNHLY and CDR2 is FYNNEI in the germline V gene. The CDR3 runs 13 residues. Primers: 60 Vbeta forward and 13 Jbeta reverse. Using immunoSEQ multiplex PCR, the repertoire was profiled, and TCRdb retains in-frame clones only, with some absent. The data contain approximately 150,000 clones, about four fifths of them singletons. Input material: PBMCs. The gene calls are TRBV2 and TRBJ2-5; 7 nucleotides match TRBD1. The receptor comes from a man aged 30 to 39 in good health and CMV-seropositive. This CDR3 is CASSAPYYGQADF. DNA for the CDR3: TGTGCCAGCAGTGCCCCCTACTACGGACAGGCCGACTTC.